These T cell receptor beta chains were read from a single sample in a study of T-cell memory formation after mild COVID-19. TCRdb redid the calling of the 5' RACE reads with MiXCR, one entry per CDR3 protein. The sample contains 350,000 or so distinct CDR3 sequences, about an eighth of which appear only once. Sequenced sample: PBMCs or a T cell subset sorted from them (not recorded which). The origin of the receptors is a man in his late teens or twenties who had mild COVID-19 (a few samples of this study predate the infection). Cell type and time point are not known. CDR3s include the opening cysteine and the closing phenylalanine or tryptophan. D genes are given only for firm matches. Clone size is stated in some rows and not others, as once, few, many or a class when expanded.

>TRBJ1-2|few|NA|TRBV7-2|15
CASSLNLYGEDGYTF
TGTGCCAGCAGCCTAAATTTGTACGGGGAGGATGGCTACACCTTC
>TRBJ2-3|many|NA|TRBV7-9|14
CASSFAGSTDTQYF
TGTGCCAGCAGCTTCGCGGGCAGCACAGATACGCAGTATTTT
>TRBJ2-2|NA|TRBD1|TRBV7-8|14
CASSWRTGNGELFF
TGTGCCAGCAGCTGGAGGACAGGGAACGGGGAGCTGTTTTTT
>TRBJ2-5|few|NA|TRBV7-9|15
CASSAAQDFQETQYF
TGTGCCAGCAGCGCCGCCCAGGACTTCCAAGAGACCCAGTACTTC
>TRBJ1-5|few|NA|TRBV4-3|16
CASSPTVTYSNQPQHF
TGCGCCAGCAGCCCGACTGTGACTTATAGCAATCAGCCCCAGCATTTT
>TRBJ1-5|many|NA|TRBV4-3|13
CASSQLQGKPQHF
TGCGCCAGCAGCCAATTGCAGGGTAAACCCCAGCATTTT
>TRBJ2-2|NA|TRBD2|TRBV20-1|15
CSARDGTSVTGELFF
TGCAGTGCTAGAGATGGGACTAGCGTCACCGGGGAGCTGTTTTTT
>TRBJ1-2|few|NA|TRBV10-3|13
CAISESTVYGYTF
TGTGCCATCAGTGAGTCGACGGTTTATGGCTACACCTTC
>TRBJ2-1|NA|TRBD2|TRBV7-2|15
CASSLQLAGASEQFF
TGTGCCAGCAGCCTTCAATTAGCGGGGGCGAGTGAGCAGTTCTTC
>TRBJ1-6|few|NA|TRBV7-2|14
CASSFGPVESPLHF
TGTGCCAGCAGCTTCGGGCCGGTGGAATCACCCCTCCACTTT
>TRBJ2-3|NA|TRBD2|TRBV7-2|16
CASSPAAGVMTDTQYF
TGTGCCAGCAGCCCCGCCGCGGGGGTGATGACAGATACGCAGTATTTT
>TRBJ2-7|few|NA|TRBV7-9|15
CASSFSAGAFYEQYF
TGTGCCAGCAGCTTTTCCGCGGGGGCCTTCTACGAGCAGTACTTC
>TRBJ2-1|few|TRBD2|TRBV29-1|14
CSVIQRGTYNEQFF
TGCAGCGTTATCCAGCGGGGGACTTACAATGAGCAGTTCTTC
>TRBJ2-4|few|TRBD2|TRBV7-2|15
CASSLVGRGGDIQYF
TGTGCCAGCAGCTTAGTAGGCCGGGGGGGGGACATTCAGTACTTC
>TRBJ2-3|few|NA|TRBV4-1|16
CASSQDGGRAADTQYF
TGCGCCAGCAGCCAAGATGGAGGCAGGGCCGCAGATACGCAGTATTTT
>TRBJ2-5|few|TRBD1|TRBV12-3/TRBV12-4|14
CASSWGQGKETQYF
TGTGCCAGCAGTTGGGGACAGGGTAAAGAGACCCAGTACTTC
>TRBJ2-1|NA|TRBD2|TRBV4-1|18
CASSQELAGGLLYNEQFF
TGCGCCAGCAGCCAAGAACTAGCGGGGGGACTTCTCTACAATGAGCAGTTCTTC
>TRBJ2-1|many|TRBD1|TRBV28|16
CASSSDRDGAWNEQFF
TGTGCCAGCAGTTCCGACAGGGATGGGGCTTGGAATGAGCAGTTCTTC
>TRBJ2-7|many|NA|TRBV12-3/TRBV12-4|16
CASSSMSLRSSYEQYF
TGTGCCAGCAGTTCGATGAGTCTCAGGAGCTCCTACGAGCAGTACTTC
>TRBJ2-7|many|NA|TRBV5-1|14
CASSIPGPGDEQYF
TGCGCCAGCAGTATACCGGGCCCCGGGGACGAGCAGTACTTC
>TRBJ2-1|NA|TRBD2|TRBV7-3|15
CASSLGLAGGSEQFF
TGTGCCAGCAGCTTGGGACTAGCGGGGGGCTCGGAGCAGTTCTTC
>TRBJ2-3|many|NA|TRBV12-3/TRBV12-4|14
CASSSEGGTDTQYF
TGTGCCAGCAGTTCCGAGGGGGGCACAGATACGCAGTATTTT
>TRBJ2-7|NA|NA|TRBV7-2|18
CASSFASVGTARPYEQYF
TGTGCCAGCAGCTTCGCCTCGGTCGGGACGGCCAGACCCTACGAGCAGTACTTC
>TRBJ1-6|few|NA|TRBV28|15
CASSYPGPGISPLHF
TGTGCCAGCAGTTACCCAGGCCCCGGGATTTCACCCCTCCACTTT
>TRBJ2-5|many|NA|TRBV4-1|16
CASSQEEGVTAETQYF
TGCGCCAGCAGCCAAGAGGAGGGGGTGACGGCAGAGACCCAGTACTTC
>TRBJ2-7|few|NA|TRBV4-3|15
CASSQDRVSGYEQYF
TGCGCCAGCAGCCAAGATCGAGTATCCGGGTACGAGCAGTACTTC
>TRBJ2-7|once|NA|TRBV6-2/TRBV6-3|14
CASMQGSFSYEQYF
TGTGCCAGCATGCAGGGTTCGTTTTCCTACGAGCAGTACTTC
>TRBJ2-3|NA|TRBD2|TRBV7-2|15
CASSVMGGWSDTQYF
TGTGCCAGCAGCGTTATGGGGGGGTGGTCAGATACGCAGTATTTT
>TRBJ2-1|NA|TRBD2|TRBV10-3|14
CALSSAGGPAPQFF
TGTGCCCTAAGTTCGGCGGGGGGGCCCGCCCCACAGTTCTTC
>TRBJ2-3|NA|TRBD2|TRBV20-1|15
CSATGLAGPGDTQYF
TGCAGTGCTACCGGGCTAGCGGGGCCAGGGGATACGCAGTATTTT
>TRBJ2-2|many|NA|TRBV7-2|15
CASSSPRQRTGELFF
TGTGCCAGCAGCTCCCCCCGACAGCGGACCGGGGAGCTGTTTTTT
>TRBJ2-5|few|NA|TRBV4-1|15
CASSQVTGLGETQYF
TGCGCCAGCAGCCAAGTTACAGGGTTAGGAGAGACCCAGTACTTC
>TRBJ1-1|NA|NA|TRBV7-3|16
CASSYTLGGLYTEAFF
TGTGCCAGCAGTTATACACTAGGCGGACTCTACACTGAAGCTTTCTTT
>TRBJ2-5|NA|NA|TRBV9|15
CASSVATTAQETQYF
TGTGCCAGCAGCGTAGCTACTACAGCCCAAGAGACCCAGTACTTC
>TRBJ2-7|NA|NA|TRBV7-2|14
CASSTGGLPYEQYF
TGTGCCAGCAGTACCGGGGGTCTGCCCTACGAGCAGTACTTC
>TRBJ2-1|NA|NA|TRBV12-3/TRBV12-4|15
CASRPSGSSYNEQFF
TGTGCCAGCAGGCCCAGTGGAAGCTCCTACAATGAGCAGTTCTTC
>TRBJ1-4|many|NA|TRBV7-2|13
CASSLPQGEKLFF
TGTGCCAGCAGCTTACCCCAGGGAGAAAAACTGTTTTTT
>TRBJ2-3|few|NA|TRBV5-6|12
CASTQGTDTQYF
TGTGCCAGCACCCAAGGCACAGATACGCAGTATTTT
>TRBJ2-2|few|NA|TRBV12-3/TRBV12-4|16
CASSLLRKPNTGELFF
TGTGCCAGCAGTTTACTACGTAAGCCGAACACCGGGGAGCTGTTTTTT
>TRBJ2-5|NA|NA|TRBV12-3/TRBV12-4|14
CASSPSGRGETQYF
TGTGCCAGCAGTCCCTCTGGAAGGGGGGAGACCCAGTACTTC
>TRBJ2-5|few|NA|TRBV7-2|13
CASTEMYQETQYF
TGTGCCAGCACCGAGATGTACCAAGAGACCCAGTACTTC
>TRBJ2-7|NA|TRBD1|TRBV5-1|14
CASSSGQVKYEQYF
TGCGCCAGCAGCTCGGGACAGGTTAAGTACGAGCAGTACTTC
>TRBJ2-1|few|NA|TRBV6-1|16
CASSVVGQGSRNEQFF
TGTGCCAGCAGTGTGGTGGGGCAGGGCTCGAGGAATGAGCAGTTCTTC
>TRBJ2-2|few|TRBD2|TRBV2|14
CASGRGANTGELFF
TGTGCCAGCGGGCGGGGGGCCAACACCGGGGAGCTGTTTTTT
>TRBJ1-2|few|NA|TRBV12-3/TRBV12-4|13
CASSLRQGNGYTF
TGTGCCAGCAGTTTACGGCAGGGAAATGGCTACACCTTC
>TRBJ1-1|few|NA|TRBV4-2|15
CASSQDFGWGTEAFF
TGTGCCAGCAGCCAAGATTTCGGATGGGGCACTGAAGCTTTCTTT
>TRBJ2-3|NA|NA|TRBV30|11
CAWSVGQAQYF
TGTGCCTGGAGTGTAGGCCAGGCGCAGTATTTT
>TRBJ2-7|NA|TRBD2|TRBV9|16
CASSPSGGNQPYEQYF
TGTGCCAGCAGCCCTTCCGGGGGGAACCAACCCTACGAGCAGTACTTC
>TRBJ1-2|NA|NA|TRBV4-1|15
CASSQGGQGTYGYTF
TGCGCCAGCAGCCAAGGGGGGCAGGGGACCTATGGCTACACCTTC
>TRBJ1-2|few|NA|TRBV12-3/TRBV12-4|12
CASSGGRYGYTF
TGTGCCAGCAGTGGGGGCCGCTATGGCTACACCTTC
>TRBJ2-5|NA|TRBD2|TRBV7-3|15
CASSSMGLAGETQYF
TGTGCCAGCAGCTCGATGGGCCTAGCGGGAGAGACCCAGTACTTC
>TRBJ2-3|many|TRBD2|TRBV6-5|15
CASSSGGGATDTQYF
TGTGCCAGCAGTTCAGGCGGGGGGGCCACAGATACGCAGTATTTT
>TRBJ2-1|NA|NA|TRBV5-1|16
CASSNAAGSSYNEQFF
TGCGCCAGCAGCAACGCGGCGGGGAGCTCCTACAATGAGCAGTTCTTC
>TRBJ2-7|NA|NA|TRBV5-1|16
CASSAEIEHISYEQYF
TGCGCCAGCAGCGCCGAGATTGAACACATCTCCTACGAGCAGTACTTC
>TRBJ1-2|NA|TRBD1|TRBV6-2/TRBV6-3|13
CALRDREDYGYTF
TGTGCCCTCCGAGACAGGGAGGACTATGGCTACACCTTC
>TRBJ1-5|NA|NA|TRBV12-3/TRBV12-4|15
CASTEMDSREQPQHF
TGTGCCAGCACCGAAATGGACAGCCGGGAGCAGCCCCAGCATTTT
>TRBJ2-5|NA|TRBD1|TRBV28|13
CASSVGGKETQYF
TGTGCCAGCAGTGTAGGGGGCAAAGAGACCCAGTACTTC
>TRBJ2-3|few|TRBD2|TRBV4-2|17
CASSQVSSGGRADTQYF
TGTGCCAGCAGCCAAGTTTCCAGCGGGGGGCGGGCAGATACGCAGTATTTT
>TRBJ2-3|few|NA|TRBV4-1|13
CASSQDPADTQYF
TGCGCCAGCAGCCAAGACCCCGCAGATACGCAGTATTTT